One sample yielded the 32 T cell receptor beta chains listed below, sequenced in a study of blood T cell repertoires in COVID-19. The table came from immunoSEQ multiplex PCR; TCRdb's copy has only in-frame clones and leaves some out. Here the sample spans a few hundred thousand clones, around 90% being singletons. The sample was PBMCs or T cells enriched from blood (not recorded which). The origin of the receptors is a man aged 25-40 years who had been exposed to COVID-19.

A note on this clone: One end of the junction varies from germline; a read error may be responsible. The chain recombines TRBV12-3 or TRBV12-4 with TRBJ1-2, with D unresolved. The CDR3 totals 11 residues. The DNA for the CDR3 is TGTGCCAGCACTTTACCCGGTGGCTACACCTTC. This sequence encodes CASTLPGGYTF.

The chain employs TRBV28 and TRBJ2-4; perhaps TRBD1 as D (7 bases). Germline values: CDR1 MDHEN, CDR2 SYDVKM. Trimming cost V 5 bases and J 2 bases, with 13 bases left between them. This CDR3 spans 15 amino acids. The CDR3 DNA reads TGTGCCAGCAGTCAGGGGGGAGGATCCAAAAACATTCAGTACTTC. The encoded protein is CASSQGGGSKNIQYF. The entire variable domain, with the rest obtained from reference TRBV28 and TRBJ2-4, is as follows: DVKVTQSSRYLVKRTGEKVFLECVQDMDHENMFWYRQDPGLGLRLIYFSYDVKMKEKGDIPEGYSVSREKKERFSLILESASTNQTSMYLCASSQGGGSKNIQYFGAGTRLSVL.

This chain links TRBV2 with TRBJ1-2; D possibly corresponds to TRBD1 (6 bases). With 4 bases removed from V and 4 bases from J, the gap between germline ends came to 10 bases. Germline assignment: CDR1 SNHLY and CDR2 FYNNEI. CDR3 size: 13 residues. The CDR3 nucleotides read TGTGCCAGCAGTGCGACAGGAGGCTATGGCTACACCTTC. Its translation: CASSATGGYGYTF.

The chain uses TRBV11-2 and TRBJ1-1; 9 nucleotides line up with TRBD1. Germline-derived CDR1 and CDR2 are SGHAT and FQNNGV. V shed 3 bases and J 1 base; nucleotides not matched to a gene: 6. The CDR3 contains 16 residues. The CDR3: CASSFEQGAWNTEAFF. DNA for the CDR3: TGTGCCAGCAGCTTTGAACAGGGGGCTTGGAACACTGAAGCTTTCTTT.

V usage is TRBV4-1 and J usage is TRBJ1-5; D possibly corresponds to TRBD1 (6 bases). This CDR3 has 13 residues. Germline V lookup: CDR1 MGHRA, CDR2 YSYEKL. V lost 2 bases, J lost 7 bases, and 9 bases lay in between. DNA of the CDR3: TGCGCCAGCAGCCAAAACACAGGGCAGCCCCAGCATTTT. The encoded protein is CASSQNTGQPQHF.

This clone was picked up a small number of times. V gene TRBV19 combines with J gene TRBJ1-4; 9 bases are a match to TRBD1. The germline V gene has CDR1 LNHDA and CDR2 SQIVND (reference sequence). The V segment lost 4 bases and the J segment 6 bases; nucleotides outside the gene matches: 6. The CDR3 has 15 residues. CDR3 bases: TGTGCCAGTAGTACCGGGACAGGGACACATGAAAAACTGTTTTTT. As protein: CASSTGTGTHEKLFF.

V gene TRBV7-9 combines with J gene TRBJ2-1; D is unresolved. V dropped 5 bases and J dropped 2 bases, with 13 bases sitting between them. The germline CDR1 and CDR2 sequences are SEHNR and FQNEAQ (reference sequence). This CDR3 is built from 15 residues. CDR3 amino acids: CASSITTDTYNEQFF. In nucleotides, the CDR3 is TGTGCCAGCAGCATTACGACTGATACCTACAATGAGCAGTTCTTC.

The chain employs TRBV12-3 or TRBV12-4 and TRBJ1-5, with TRBD1 as a possible D gene (5 bases). There are 12 residues in the CDR3. V was cut by 6 bases and J by 4 bases, with 7 bases left in between. The CDR3 sequence is CASRSGNQPQHF. For the CDR3, the DNA is TGTGCCAGCAGGTCAGGGAATCAGCCCCAGCATTTT.

The rearrangement links TRBV11-3 to TRBJ2-2; TRBD2 aligns across 8 bases. Germline V gives CDR1 SGHNT, CDR2 YENEEA. The junction had 6 bases not matched to a gene; V was cut back by 4 bases and J by 5 bases. The CDR3 length is 15 residues. DNA for the CDR3: TGTGCCAGCAGCTCCCGGGAGGGGGTTACCGGGGAGCTGTTTTTT. Translation: CASSSREGVTGELFF.

This chain joins TRBV11-2 and TRBJ2-1; D is possibly TRBD2 (5 bases). The V end was cut by 4 bases, the J end by 0 bases, with 10 bases between. This CDR3 has 15 residues. Germline-derived CDR1 and CDR2 are SGHAT and FQNNGV. The CDR3 reads CASSSGVSSYNEQFF. The CDR3 DNA sequence: TGTGCCAGCAGCTCCGGGGTAAGCTCCTACAATGAGCAGTTCTTC.

The genes are TRBV2 and TRBJ1-6; D may be TRBD1 (5 bases). Germline V gene lookup returns CDR1 SNHLY and CDR2 FYNNEI. The V gene lost 7 bases and the J gene lost 10 bases, with 23 bases spanning the gap. The CDR3 is made up of 16 amino acids. The CDR3 loop is CASTAGTAGRWSPLHF. CDR3 in DNA: TGTGCCAGCACCGCCGGGACTGCGGGTCGTTGGTCACCCCTCCACTTT. Together with reference TRBV2 and TRBJ1-6, the CDR3 gives the full variable domain: EPEVTQTPSHQVTQMGQEVILRCVPISNHLYFYWYRQILGQKVEFLVSFYNNEISEKSEIFDDQFSVERPDGSNFTLKIRSTKLEDSAMYFCASTAGTAGRWSPLHFGNGTRLTVT.

The rearrangement joins TRBV27 to TRBJ2-7, with a weak D call TRBD1 (5 bases). Germline loops: CDR1 MNHEY, CDR2 SMNVEV (reference sequence). V was cut by 5 bases and J by 0 bases, with 11 bases left in between. The CDR3 contains 14 residues. CDR3 nucleotides: TGTGCCAGCAGTCCGGACATCTACTCCTACGAGCAGTACTTC. Protein: CASSPDIYSYEQYF.

This clone turned up a few times. The J gene is TRBJ2-7, the V gene TRBV5-1; 11 nucleotides align to TRBD1. V shed 3 bases and J 4 bases; nucleotides not matched to a gene: 3. CDR1 and CDR2 (germline): SGHRS, YFSETQ. This CDR3 comprises 14 residues. DNA of the CDR3: TGCGCCAGCAGCTACGGGGACAGGGGGTACGAGCAGTACTTC. Protein product: CASSYGDRGYEQYF. The complete variable domain, with remaining parts taken from reference TRBV5-1 and TRBJ2-7, reads KAGVTQTPRYLIKTRGQQVTLSCSPISGHRSVSWYQQTPGQGLQFLFEYFSETQRNKGNFPGRFSGRQFSNSRSEMNVSTLELGDSALYLCASSYGDRGYEQYFGPGTRLTVT.

The chain carries TRBV4-2 and TRBJ2-1; 9 nucleotides agree with TRBD1. This CDR3 is built from 16 residues. V shed 2 bases and J 8 bases; nucleotides not matched to a gene: 10. Germline V CDR1 and CDR2: LGHNA, YNFKEQ. Here the CDR3 reads CASSQPGQGKGDEQFF. The CDR3 nucleotides read TGTGCCAGCAGCCAACCCGGACAGGGGAAGGGCGATGAGCAGTTCTTC.

The chain is built from TRBV7-9 and TRBJ2-2; D gene uncertain. CDR3 size: 12 residues. Trimming stripped 6 bases from V and 7 bases from J, with 9 bases between. Germline-derived CDR1 and CDR2 are SEHNR and FQNEAQ (reference sequence). The CDR3: CASSDGSGELFF. CDR3 in DNA: TGTGCCAGCAGTGATGGCAGCGGGGAGCTGTTTTTT.

This sequence joins TRBV5-1 and TRBJ1-4, with 7 positions matching TRBD1. The CDR3 is made up of 16 amino acids. The germline V gene encodes CDR1 SGHRS and CDR2 YFSETQ. J gave up 0 bases and V 2 bases, and 4 bases lay outside the gene matches. CDR3 DNA: TGCGCCAGCAGCTTTCAACAGGGGTCAACTAATGAAAAACTGTTTTTT. Translating gives CASSFQQGSTNEKLFF.

The chain has TRBV4-1 and TRBJ1-5; possibly TRBD1 for D (6 bases). V was pared by 7 bases and J by 2 bases, with 15 bases between. The germline gives CDR1 MGHRA, CDR2 YSYEKL. The CDR3 runs 15 residues. The CDR3 nucleotides are TGCGCCAGCACCGAGGGAGCAGGGGGCAATCAGCCCCAGCATTTT. This encodes CASTEGAGGNQPQHF.

The chain joins TRBV6-4 to TRBJ2-3; TRBD2 matches at 9 bases. The CDR3 loop spans 16 amino acids. CDR1 and CDR2 from the germline V gene are MRHNA and SNTAGT. V was clipped by 4 bases and J by 2 bases; unmatched bases: 7. In DNA, the CDR3 is TGTGCCAGCAGTGCCTCAGCGGGGGGATACACAGATACGCAGTATTTT. It is translated as CASSASAGGYTDTQYF.

The chain couples TRBV19 to TRBJ1-5; D not resolved. The CDR3 has 15 residues. The germline V gene encodes CDR1 LNHDA and CDR2 SQIVND (reference sequence). V shed 2 bases and J shed 0 bases, with 8 bases lying between them. CDR3 region: CASSILADSNQPQHF. Here the CDR3 DNA reads TGTGCCAGTAGTATACTGGCAGATAGCAATCAGCCCCAGCATTTT.

The rearrangement links TRBV11-2 to TRBJ1-2; D may be TRBD1 (5 bases). Trimming cost V 5 bases and J 8 bases, with 27 bases left between them. The CDR3 has 17 residues. Germline CDR1 and CDR2: SGHAT and FQNNGV. The CDR3, as DNA: TGTGCCAGCAGCATCTCGGCAGGGCCCTACTCAGTTTCAGGCTACACCTTC. Protein: CASSISAGPYSVSGYTF.

This chain connects TRBV6-5 to TRBJ1-2; no clear D gene. CDR1 and CDR2 from the germline V gene are MNHEY and SVGAGI. With 0 bases removed from V and 7 bases from J, the gap between germline ends came to 12 bases. CDR3 length: 14 amino acids. The CDR3 sequence is CASSYSREVGGYTF. The CDR3 region has the DNA TGTGCCAGCAGTTACTCTAGGGAGGTGGGTGGCTACACCTTC.

V and J are TRBV29-1 and TRBJ1-2, with 9 positions matching TRBD1. Germline loops: CDR1 SQVTM, CDR2 ANQGSEA. The V segment lost 3 bases and the J segment 2 bases; nucleotides outside the gene matches: 10. This CDR3 has 16 amino acids. This chain's CDR3 is CSVDAGGTGWNYGYTF. The CDR3 DNA sequence: TGCAGCGTTGACGCCGGGGGGACAGGGTGGAACTATGGCTACACCTTC. The entire variable domain, with the rest obtained from reference TRBV29-1 and TRBJ1-2, is as follows: SAVISQKPSRDICQRGTSLTIQCQVDSQVTMMFWYRQQPGQSLTLIATANQGSEATYESGFVIDKFPISRPNLTFSTLTVSNMSPEDSSIYLCSVDAGGTGWNYGYTFGSGTRLTVV.

This clone was picked up a small number of times. J is TRBJ1-6 and V is TRBV6-1, with TRBD1 identical over 12 bases. Trimming at V came to 3 bases and at J to 12 bases, leaving 6 bases not matched to a gene. This CDR3 is built from 15 residues. Germline loops: CDR1 MNHNS, CDR2 SASEGT. CDR3 loop: CASSDGTGGAEPLHF. Written as DNA, the CDR3 is TGTGCCAGCAGTGACGGGACAGGGGGCGCCGAACCCCTCCACTTT.

The rearrangement joins TRBV6-5 to TRBJ2-3; the D gene is possibly TRBD1 (6 bases). CDR1 is MNHEY and CDR2 is SVGAGI in the germline V gene. V lost 8 bases and J 1 base, leaving 13 bases between the germline ends. The CDR3 loop spans 14 amino acids. DNA of the CDR3: TGTGCCAGCGCTTTCCAGGGGCGCACAGATACGCAGTATTTT. Amino acids: CASAFQGRTDTQYF.

The genes are TRBV19 and TRBJ2-5; TRBD1 agrees at 10 bases. After removal of 6 bases from V and 5 bases from J, the junction contained 6 bases not matched to a gene. The length of the CDR3 is 14 residues. Germline values: CDR1 LNHDA, CDR2 SQIVND (reference sequence). CDR3 residues: CASRLTGGMETQYF. CDR3 sequence (DNA): TGTGCCAGTAGACTGACAGGGGGCATGGAGACCCAGTACTTC. Full variable domain (outside the CDR3, taken from reference TRBV19 and TRBJ2-5): DGGITQSPKYLFRKEGQNVTLSCEQNLNHDAMYWYRQDPGQGLRLIYYSQIVNDFQKGDIAEGYSVSREKKESFPLTVTSAQKNPTAFYLCASRLTGGMETQYFGPGTRLLVL.

The chain employs TRBV5-4 and TRBJ2-5; a weak D match, TRBD2 (6 bases). Deletions cut 5 bases from V and 3 bases from J, with 17 bases between. CDR3 length: 15 residues. Germline V gives CDR1 SGHNT, CDR2 YYREEE (reference sequence). DNA of the CDR3: TGTGCCAGCAGACTAGGGGAGGTGGTGGAAGAGACCCAGTACTTC. This sequence encodes CASRLGEVVEETQYF.

The V call is TRBV7-2, the J call TRBJ2-3, with D hard to call. The CDR3 is made up of 13 amino acids. Germline lookup yields CDR1 SGHTA and CDR2 FQGNSA. The V end lost 3 bases, the J end lost 5 bases, and 9 bases lay between the germline ends. The CDR3 sequence is CASSFSLVDTQYF. CDR3 sequence (DNA): TGTGCCAGCAGCTTTAGTCTGGTAGATACGCAGTATTTT.

CDR3 in DNA: TGCGCCAGCAGCTTCTCCGGGACAGGGGTGGGCACCGGGGAGCTGTTTTTT. This codes for CASSFSGTGVGTGELFF. The rearrangement joins TRBV5-1 to TRBJ2-2; TRBD1 agrees at 10 bases. Germline V lookup: CDR1 SGHRS, CDR2 YFSETQ. The CDR3 consists of 17 residues. V was clipped by 2 bases and J by 4 bases; unmatched bases: 8.

V is TRBV27 and J is TRBJ1-4; D is undetermined. CDR3 size: 15 residues. CDR1 is MNHEY, CDR2 SMNVEV, per germline (reference sequence). V lost 6 bases and J 7 bases, leaving 18 bases between the germline ends. CDR3 in amino acids: CASSPRRGNAEKLFF. The DNA of the CDR3 is TGTGCCAGCAGCCCAAGGCGCGGTAATGCTGAAAAACTGTTTTTT.

The V and J genes are TRBV30 and TRBJ2-7, with 8 bases fitting TRBD1. Per the germline V gene, CDR1 is GTSNPN and CDR2 is SVGIG (reference sequence). CDR3 size: 14 residues. V was pared by 6 bases and J by 4 bases, with 11 bases of the junction left unmatched. The CDR3 coding sequence is TGTGCCTGTGCAACCGGGACAGGACTTTACGAGCAGTACTTC. It encodes CACATGTGLYEQYF.

The chain links TRBV29-1 to TRBJ2-7, with TRBD1 matching over 9 bases. The J segment lost 6 bases and the V segment lost 6 bases, leaving 9 bases of the junction unmatched. CDR3 size: 13 residues. The germline V gene encodes CDR1 SQVTM and CDR2 ANQGSEA. This chain's CDR3 is CSVSGTGLVEQYF. CDR3 DNA sequence: TGCAGCGTGAGCGGGACAGGGTTGGTCGAGCAGTACTTC.

CDR3 in DNA: TGTGCCAGCAGCCAAGGAGGGGACAGTAACTATGGCTACACCTTC. This codes for CASSQGGDSNYGYTF. The chain carries TRBV3-1 (or the pseudogene TRBV3-2) and TRBJ1-2; 7 positions match TRBD1. The CDR3 totals 15 residues. The V segment lost 1 base and the J segment 1 base; nucleotides outside the gene matches: 3. Germline CDR1 reads LGHDT; CDR2 reads YNNKEL (reference sequence).